The 2 T cell receptor beta chains in this list originate from one sample, sequenced in a study of cytomegalovirus exposure and HLA in healthy donors. Use of 60 Vbeta and 13 Jbeta primers characterized the PCR. Produced via immunoSEQ multiplex PCR; TCRdb's table is partial and in-frame only. The table counts approximately 110,000 clones; about 4% lies in the top ten. The sample taken for sequencing was PBMCs. The receptors originated from a man aged 25-45 years in good health and CMV-seronegative.

The rearrangement joins TRBV5-1 to TRBJ1-1, with 9 bases aligning to TRBD1. V lost 4 bases and J lost 2; bases outside the gene matches: 3. The germline gives CDR1 SGHRS, CDR2 YFSETQ. The CDR3 loop spans 14 amino acids. The CDR3 DNA follows: TGCGCCAGCAGCGGGACAGGGACCAACACTGAAGCTTTCTTT. It encodes CASSGTGTNTEAFF.

The chain employs TRBV7-3 and TRBJ2-3; weak D call: TRBD1 (6 bases). Deletions cut 2 bases from V and 2 bases from J, with 11 bases between. In germline, CDR1 is SGHTA, CDR2 FQGTGA. This CDR3 is 15 amino acids long. CDR3 bases: TGTGCCAGCAGCTTAGTGACAGGCCCCACAGATACGCAGTATTTT. This gives the protein CASSLVTGPTDTQYF. The full variable domain, rest sourced from reference TRBV7-3 and TRBJ2-3, is GAGVSQTPSNKVTEKGKYVELRCDPISGHTALYWYRQSLGQGPEFLIYFQGTGAADDSGLPNDRFFAVRPEGSVSTLKIQRTERGDSAVYLCASSLVTGPTDTQYFGPGTRLTVL.